These 6 T cell receptor beta chains were all obtained from the same sample, sequenced in a study. TCRdb itself ran the 5' RACE reads through MiXCR, one entry per CDR3 protein. Altogether 55,000 to 75,000 distinct CDR3 sequences are present, approximately 29% being singletons, with the ten largest covering about 2.5%. Input material: tumor-infiltrating naive CD4+ T cells sorted from the breast tumor. Subset given: naive CD4+ T cells, CD4+CD45RA+CD25-. All receptors come from a female donor with breast cancer.

The gene calls are TRBV6-1 and TRBJ2-5; D may be TRBD1 (5 bases). The germline V gene encodes CDR1 MNHNS and CDR2 SASEGT. This CDR3 contains 13 residues. V lost 7 bases to trimming and J lost 3 bases, with 12 bases between them. CDR3 sequence: CASNKGSEETQYF. The CDR3 DNA reads as TGTGCCAGCAATAAGGGGTCGGAAGAGACCCAGTACTTC.

Concerning this clonotype itself: This may be a read error, as it is one base from a much larger clone. The chain links TRBV9 to TRBJ1-1; a weak D match, TRBD1 (5 bases). CDR1 is SGDLS, CDR2 YYNGEE, per germline. This CDR3 is built from 14 residues. The CDR3 sequence is CASSRLRENTETFF. The DNA of the CDR3 is TGTGCCAGCAGTCGACTCAGGGAGAACACTGAAACTTTCTTT.

The J gene is TRBJ2-7, the V gene TRBV4-2; no firm D call. The V and J ends lost 0 bases and 0 bases respectively, with 12 bases between them. Germline V gene lookup returns CDR1 LGHNA and CDR2 YNFKEQ. This CDR3 comprises 16 residues. CDR3 nucleotides: TGTGCCAGCAGCCAAGAGGTGGCAGCCTACTCCTACGAGCAGTACTTC. It yields the protein CASSQEVAAYSYEQYF.

The chain has TRBV6-5 and TRBJ1-3, with 9 bases fitting TRBD1. This CDR3 spans 15 amino acids. CDR1 is MNHEY, CDR2 SVGAGI, per germline. J was trimmed by 4 bases and V by 6 bases; bases with no gene match: 7. The CDR3 nucleotides are TGTGCCAGCAGCCGACAGGGGGTTTTCGGAAACACCATATATTTT. Translating it yields CASSRQGVFGNTIYF.

The V gene is TRBV4-3, the J gene TRBJ1-1, with D hard to call. The CDR3 contains 15 residues. Germline-derived CDR1 and CDR2 are LGHNA and YSLEER. V lost 0 bases and J lost 4, with 12 bases in between. The CDR3 reads CASSQDVDRVTEAFF. Here the CDR3 DNA reads TGCGCCAGCAGCCAAGACGTTGACCGGGTCACTGAAGCTTTCTTT.

This clonotype was seen more than once but under ten times. CDR3 sequence reads: CASSLDTYSPLHF. The CDR3 bases are TGTGCCAGCAGCCTTGACACCTATTCACCCCTCCACTTT. The V gene is TRBV7-9, the J gene TRBJ1-6; D gene unclear. Trimming shortened V by 5 bases and J by 8 bases, and 10 bases separated the two germline ends. The CDR3 contains 13 residues. Germline CDR1 SEHNR, CDR2 FQNEAQ (reference sequence).